One T cell receptor beta chain is described in this entry. The antigen is undetermined. This sample is drawn from a study of PD-1 blockade in classical Hodgkin lymphoma. Data came from immunoSEQ multiplex PCR; TCRdb stores just in-frame clones and leaves some out. The data show about 93,000 clones, roughly 91% seen once. Study results and caveats: TCR diversity at baseline was reported to be reduced in newly diagnosed patients relative to healthy donors. Whereas CD4+ TCR diversity had risen significantly by C4D1, CD8+ TCR diversity had not.

Unmatched junction bases numbered 6, after V lost 5 bases and J lost 9 bases. The germline V gene encodes CDR1 MDHEN and CDR2 SYDVKM. The CDR3 has 15 residues. All trial patients relapsed after autologous stem cell transplantation. The sequence derives from a human donor with classical Hodgkin lymphoma. J is TRBJ2-1 and V is TRBV28; 14 bases are a match to TRBD2. The input for sequencing was peripheral blood mononuclear cells (PBMCs), taken before the second cycle of nivolumab. The CDR3 nucleotides are TGTGCCAGCAGTATCGGGGGACTAGCGGGAGTTGAGCAGTTCTTC. Translating it yields CASSIGGLAGVEQFF.